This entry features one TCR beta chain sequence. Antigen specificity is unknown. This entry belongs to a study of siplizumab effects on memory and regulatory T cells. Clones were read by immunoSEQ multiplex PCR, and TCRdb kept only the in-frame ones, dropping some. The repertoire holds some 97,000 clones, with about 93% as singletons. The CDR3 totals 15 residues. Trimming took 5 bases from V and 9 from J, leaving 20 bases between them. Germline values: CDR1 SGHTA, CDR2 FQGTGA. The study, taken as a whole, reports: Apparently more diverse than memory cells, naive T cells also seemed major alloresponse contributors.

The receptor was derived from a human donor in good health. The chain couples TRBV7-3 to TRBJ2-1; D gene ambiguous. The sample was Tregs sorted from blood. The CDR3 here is CASSITPRSRSEQFF. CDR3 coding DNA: TGTGCCAGCAGCATCACCCCCCGCTCGAGGAGTGAGCAGTTCTTC.